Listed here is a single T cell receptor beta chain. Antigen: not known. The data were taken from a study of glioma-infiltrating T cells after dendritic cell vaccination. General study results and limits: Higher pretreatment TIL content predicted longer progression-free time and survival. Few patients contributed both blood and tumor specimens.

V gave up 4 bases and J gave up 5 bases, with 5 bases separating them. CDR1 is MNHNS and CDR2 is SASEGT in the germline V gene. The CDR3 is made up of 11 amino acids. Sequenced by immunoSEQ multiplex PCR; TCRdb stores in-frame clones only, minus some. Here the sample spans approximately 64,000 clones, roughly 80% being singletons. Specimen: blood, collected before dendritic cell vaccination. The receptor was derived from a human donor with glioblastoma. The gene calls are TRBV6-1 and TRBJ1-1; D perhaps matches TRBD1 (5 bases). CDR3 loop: CASSAGTEAFF. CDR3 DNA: TGTGCCAGCAGTGCAGGGACTGAAGCTTTCTTT.